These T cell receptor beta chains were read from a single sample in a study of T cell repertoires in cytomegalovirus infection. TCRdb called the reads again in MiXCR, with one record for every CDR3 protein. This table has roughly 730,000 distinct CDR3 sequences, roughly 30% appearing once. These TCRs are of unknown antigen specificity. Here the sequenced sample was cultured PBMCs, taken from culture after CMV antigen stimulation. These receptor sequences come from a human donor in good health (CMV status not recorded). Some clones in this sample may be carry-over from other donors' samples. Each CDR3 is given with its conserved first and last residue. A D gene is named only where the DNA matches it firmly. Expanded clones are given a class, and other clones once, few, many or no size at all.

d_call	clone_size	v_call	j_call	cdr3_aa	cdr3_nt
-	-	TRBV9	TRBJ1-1	CASSDRDLFPEAFF	TGTGCCAGCAGCGACAGGGACCTCTTTCCTGAAGCTTTCTTT
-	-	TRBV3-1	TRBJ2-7	CASSRSTVQAAYEQYF	TGTGCCAGCAGCCGAAGCACAGTCCAAGCGGCCTACGAGCAGTACTTC
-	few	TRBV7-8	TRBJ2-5	CASSLEIRGAGETQYF	TGTGCCAGCAGCTTAGAGATCCGTGGGGCGGGGGAGACCCAGTACTTC
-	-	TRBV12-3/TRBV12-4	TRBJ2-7	CASAQVGSYEQYF	TGTGCCAGCGCACAGGTTGGGTCCTACGAGCAGTACTTC
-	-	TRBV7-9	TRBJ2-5	CASSLVDTSQETQYF	TGTGCCAGCAGCTTAGTGGACACCTCCCAAGAGACCCAGTACTTC
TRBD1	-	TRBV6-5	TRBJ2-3	CASSFRQGRTDTQYF	TGTGCCAGCAGCTTTAGACAGGGCCGCACAGATACGCAGTATTTT
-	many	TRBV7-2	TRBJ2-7	CASSRRTETYEQYF	TGTGCCAGCAGCCGCCGGACAGAGACCTACGAGCAGTACTTC
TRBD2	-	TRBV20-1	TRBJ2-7	CSARASGVYEQYF	TGCAGTGCTAGAGCTAGCGGGGTTTACGAGCAGTACTTC
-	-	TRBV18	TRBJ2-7	CASTLRAGTYEQYF	TGTGCCAGCACCTTGAGGGCTGGGACCTACGAGCAGTACTTC
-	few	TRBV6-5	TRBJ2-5	CASSYGLLTPQETQYF	TGTGCCAGCAGTTACGGACTCCTAACACCCCAAGAGACCCAGTACTTC
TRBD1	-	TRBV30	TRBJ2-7	CAWSETGADEQYF	TGTGCCTGGAGCGAAACAGGGGCTGACGAGCAGTACTTC
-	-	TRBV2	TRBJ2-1	CASSSDWAGIF	TGTGCCAGCAGTTCCGACTGGGCTGGGATCTTC
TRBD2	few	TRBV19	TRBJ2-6	CASTGGRASGANVLTF	TGTGCCAGTACTGGCGGGAGGGCCTCTGGGGCCAACGTCCTGACTTTC
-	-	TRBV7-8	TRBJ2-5	CASSMSGPQETQYF	TGTGCCAGCAGCATGTCCGGGCCCCAAGAGACCCAGTACTTC
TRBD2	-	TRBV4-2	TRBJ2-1	CASSPGYSGGANEQFF	TGTGCCAGCAGCCCGGGGTACAGCGGGGGGGCAAATGAGCAGTTCTTC
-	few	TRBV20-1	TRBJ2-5	CSARRPTGAGETQYF	TGCAGTGCTAGACGTCCGACCGGGGCTGGGGAGACCCAGTACTTC
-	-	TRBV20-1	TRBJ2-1	CSARDTQARKGWNEQFF	TGCAGTGCTAGAGATACGCAGGCTAGAAAGGGTTGGAATGAGCAGTTCTTC
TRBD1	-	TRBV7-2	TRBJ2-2	CASSRGTAITGELFF	TGTGCCAGCAGCCGAGGGACAGCGATCACCGGGGAGCTGTTTTTT
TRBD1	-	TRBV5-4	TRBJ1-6	CASSVGGTDYNSPLHF	TGTGCCAGCAGCGTTGGGGGGACAGATTATAATTCACCCCTCCACTTT
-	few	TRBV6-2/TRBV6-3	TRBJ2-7	CASSSHREFDEQYF	TGTGCCAGCAGTTCACACAGGGAATTCGACGAGCAGTACTTC
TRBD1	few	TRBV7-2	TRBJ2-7	CASSLRDSPEFSYEQYF	TGTGCCAGCAGCTTACGGGACAGTCCCGAGTTTTCCTACGAGCAGTACTTC
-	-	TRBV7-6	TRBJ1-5	CASSSASGQGNQPQHF	TGTGCCAGCAGCTCAGCAAGTGGCCAGGGCAATCAGCCCCAGCATTTT
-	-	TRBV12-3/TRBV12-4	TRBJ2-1	CASSPSDGQRLWEQFF	TGTGCCAGCAGTCCCTCTGATGGACAAAGATTATGGGAGCAGTTCTTC